The next 17 T cell receptor beta chains were all read from a single sample in a study of blood T cells in healthy people across ages (dated by TCRdb to between 2015 and 2017). The library was generated by 5' RACE. The sample was run on an Illumina HiSeq 2500. A second about 7 to 11 cycle PCR used a sample-barcoded 5' primer and a J-beta primer mix. TCRdb itself trimmed the public reads at Q25 with fastp, ran MiXCR and retained productive beta chains. Every distinct CDR3 protein forms one entry, paired with its most common genes and DNA. In all, the sample holds a few hundred thousand distinct CDR3 sequences, and roughly 29% of those were seen once. The biggest ten clones account for about 18% of the sample. The sample taken for sequencing was blood. These receptors were collected from a woman in her sixties or seventies in good health.

There are many counts of this clonotype. This chain connects TRBV4-3 to TRBJ2-7, with TRBD2 matching over 8 bases. The CDR3 extends over 15 amino acids. Germline V gene lookup returns CDR1 LGHNA and CDR2 YSLEER. V shed 5 bases, J shed 0 bases, and the junction held 6 bases outside the gene matches. The DNA of the CDR3 is TGCGCCAGCAGCTTTAGCGGGGCTAGCTCCTACGAGCAGTACTTC. This encodes CASSFSGASSYEQYF.

Only a few counts were recorded for this clonotype. The chain couples TRBV6-2 or TRBV6-3 to TRBJ2-1; D uncertain. This CDR3 spans 12 amino acids. CDR1 MNHEY and CDR2 SVGEGT come from the germline V gene. The germline V and J ends were trimmed by 4 bases and 11 bases, with 12 bases remaining between them. The CDR3 DNA follows: TGTGCCAGCAGTTCCCCTCTATTGCAGCAGTTCTTC. Translating gives CASSSPLLQQFF.

The rearrangement uses TRBV12-3 or TRBV12-4 and TRBJ1-2; TRBD1 might be the D (5 bases). The CDR3 spans 15 residues. Trimming left V 2 bases short and J 3 bases short, with 13 bases between. Here the CDR3 DNA reads TGTGCCAGCAGTTTAAGACAGCCCGGCCACTATGGCTACACCTTC. Protein sequence: CASSLRQPGHYGYTF.

The CDR3 loop is CASSFNWRGPRINIQYF. The CDR3 DNA reads TGTGCCAGCAGCTTTAATTGGCGGGGGCCCCGGATAAACATTCAGTACTTC. The genes are TRBV11-2 and TRBJ2-4; TRBD2 might be the D (7 bases). The ends were cut back, 3 bases at V and 6 bases at J, with 21 bases in the middle. CDR1 is SGHAT, CDR2 FQNNGV, per germline. The CDR3 loop spans 17 amino acids.

The sample holds a few counts of this clonotype. V gene TRBV24-1 combines with J gene TRBJ2-5, with 9 bases lining up with TRBD2. Germline lookup yields CDR1 KGHDR and CDR2 SFDVKD. This CDR3 spans 14 amino acids. With 4 bases clipped from V and 2 bases from J, the junction kept 1 base outside the gene matches. The CDR3 DNA is TGTGCCACCAGTGAGGCGGGGGGGCAAGAGACCCAGTACTTC. Translation gives CATSEAGGQETQYF.

In this sample, this clonotype turned up a few times. The J gene is TRBJ2-7, the V gene TRBV5-1; 7 nucleotides match TRBD1. V lost 4 bases and J lost 3; bases outside the gene matches: 7. The germline V gene encodes CDR1 SGHRS and CDR2 YFSETQ. The CDR3 is made up of 14 amino acids. The CDR3 region has the DNA TGCGCCAGCAGCCCCGGGACAGATATCTACGAGCAGTACTTC. Translating it yields CASSPGTDIYEQYF.

This chain uses TRBV6-5 with TRBJ2-1, with D tentatively TRBD2 (6 bases). The ends were cut back, 5 bases at V and 4 bases at J, with 15 bases in the middle. This CDR3 is 15 amino acids long. Looked up from germline, CDR1 is MNHEY and CDR2 is SVGAGI. CDR3: CASSPPPGLYNEQFF. CDR3 nucleotide sequence: TGTGCCAGCAGTCCCCCTCCGGGACTGTACAATGAGCAGTTCTTC.

The V gene is TRBV20-1, the J gene TRBJ2-5; D may be TRBD1 (5 bases). The V and J ends lost 0 bases and 5 bases respectively, with 16 bases between them. This CDR3 is 15 amino acids long. Germline values: CDR1 DFQATT, CDR2 SNEGSKA (reference sequence). In DNA form, the CDR3 reads TGCAGTGCTAGAGACCACCGGAGACCAGGGGAGACCCAGTACTTC. This codes for CSARDHRRPGETQYF.

About this clonotype itself: Germline and junction disagree at one end, which may indicate a read error. The chain employs TRBV5-1 and TRBJ2-3; 8 bases map to TRBD1. Germline-derived CDR1 and CDR2 are SGHRS and YFSETQ. The CDR3 consists of 16 residues. For the CDR3, the DNA is TGCGCCAGCAGCTTGGGGACAGGGCTCAGCACAGATACGGAGTATTTT. Its protein is CASSLGTGLSTDTEYF. Full variable domain (missing parts from reference TRBV5-1 and TRBJ2-3): KAGVTQTPRYLIKTRGQQVTLSCSPISGHRSVSWYQQTPGQGLQFLFEYFSETQRNKGNFPGRFSGRQFSNSRSEMNVSTLELGDSALYLCASSLGTGLSTDTEYFGPGTRLTVL.

V is TRBV7-2 and J is TRBJ2-1; D gene uncertain. Between the trimmed V and J ends, which lost 5 bases and 0 bases, there was a span of 11 bases. Germline values: CDR1 SGHTA, CDR2 FQGNSA. The CDR3 totals 15 residues. CDR3 nucleotides: TGTGCCAGCAGCCGCTCGCAAACCTCCTACAATGAGCAGTTCTTC. Translated, it gives CASSRSQTSYNEQFF.

This clonotype was seen a handful of times. The chain couples TRBV20-1 to TRBJ2-5; 7 bases are a match to TRBD2. V gave up 5 bases and J gave up 4 bases; unmatched junction bases: 13. CDR1 DFQATT and CDR2 SNEGSKA come from the germline V gene (reference sequence). CDR3 length equals 15 residues. The chain's CDR3 is CSASQGGSRGETQYF. CDR3 coding DNA: TGCAGTGCTTCTCAGGGCGGGAGCCGGGGAGAGACCCAGTACTTC.

Worth noting for this clonotype: A much larger clonotype is one base distant, so this may be a read error. The chain joins TRBV7-2 to TRBJ2-7; D uncertain. Germline V gene lookup returns CDR1 SGHTA and CDR2 FQGNSA. V gave up 4 bases and J gave up 3 bases, with 1 base separating them. The CDR3 has 10 amino acids. The CDR3 DNA follows: TGTGCCAGCAGCTGCTACGAGCAGTACTTC. Its translation: CASSCYEQYF. Using reference TRBV7-2 and TRBJ2-7 for the parts outside the CDR3, the full variable domain is GAGVSQSPSNKVTEKGKDVELRCDPISGHTALYWYRQSLGQGLEFLIYFQGNSAPDKSGLPSDRFSAERTGGSVSTLTIQRTQQEDSAVYLCASSCYEQYFGPGTRLTVT.

The chain employs TRBV10-2 and TRBJ1-2, with D hard to call. The CDR3 totals 14 residues. CDR1 WSHSY and CDR2 SAAADI come from the germline V gene. Trimming left V 6 bases short and J 1 base short, with 12 bases between. The CDR3 DNA reads TGCGCCAGCAGCCGTCCACAGTTTAACTATGGCTACACCTTC. This translates into CASSRPQFNYGYTF.

This rearrangement joins TRBV14 to TRBJ2-1, with D maybe TRBD1 (6 bases). The CDR3 runs 14 residues. CDR1 SGHDN and CDR2 FVKESK come from the germline V gene. V dropped 4 bases and J dropped 5 bases, with 12 bases sitting between them. The CDR3 bases are TGTGCCAGCAGCCCATGGGGGCCAGACAATGAGCAGTTCTTC. It yields the protein CASSPWGPDNEQFF.

The chain recombines TRBV12-3 or TRBV12-4 with TRBJ2-1; 9 bases are a match to TRBD2. CDR3 length: 14 amino acids. V lost 10 bases, J lost 9 bases, and 13 bases stayed unmatched. The DNA of the CDR3 is TGTGCCACCACGAAGGCTAGCGGGGTAGGTGAGCAGTTCTTC. Amino acids: CATTKASGVGEQFF.

The J gene is TRBJ2-5, the V gene TRBV18; 7 bases are shared with TRBD1. Unmatched junction bases numbered 10, after V lost 3 bases and J lost 3 bases. The CDR3 sequence is 16 residues long. Per germline, CDR1 KGHSH and CDR2 LQKENI. The CDR3 DNA follows: TGTGCCAGCTCACCCTTCGGGACAGCACAAGAAGAGACCCAGTACTTC. Amino acids: CASSPFGTAQEETQYF.

V and J are TRBV4-1 and TRBJ2-1; D remains ambiguous. The V gene's germline CDR1 is MGHRA and CDR2 YSYEKL. CDR3 length equals 16 residues. V dropped 1 base and J dropped 6 bases, with 16 bases sitting between them. The CDR3 DNA is TGCGCCAGCAGCCAAGGCGCCCCCTCCCTGGGCAATGAGCAGTTCTTC. Protein product: CASSQGAPSLGNEQFF.